This TCR beta chain stems from a study of cytomegalovirus exposure and HLA in healthy donors. Overall study results and limits: Researchers reported in a later analysis that a missense DCLRE1C variant was tied to TCR beta V- and J-gene trimming.

The CDR3 has 14 amino acids. CDR1 and CDR2 from the germline V gene are SQVTM and ANQGSEA. V shed 4 bases and J shed 0 bases, with 13 bases lying between them. At sampling all donors were nominally healthy, likely with unrecorded immune exposures. The sample holds one count of this clone. The antigen is undetermined. Amplification used 60 Vbeta primers and 13 Jbeta primers. Libraries were prepared by immunoSEQ multiplex PCR; TCRdb keeps only in-frame clonotypes and omits some of them. The sample has about 140,000 clones, roughly 85% seen once. Sample: PBMCs. The TCR comes from a man in his forties or fifties in good health and CMV-seropositive. V usage is TRBV29-1 and J usage is TRBJ2-7, with D possibly TRBD2 on 6 matching bases. The CDR3, as DNA: TGCAGCGTTGCCGTGGGGACTCACTCCTACGAGCAGTACTTC. Encoded protein: CSVAVGTHSYEQYF.